Detailed here is one T cell receptor (beta chain). The antigen remains undetermined. This PCR relied on a set of 60 Vbeta primers and 13 Jbeta primers. The protocol was immunoSEQ multiplex PCR, while the TCRdb copy is restricted to in-frame clones and leaves out a portion. The data contain 150,000 to 200,000 clones, approximately 80% of them seen just once; the ten biggest clones take up 1.1%. CDR1 SGHTA and CDR2 FQGNSA come from the germline V gene. The CDR3 spans 16 residues. V was shortened by 5 bases and J by 1 base, with 15 bases between the two germline ends. The data derive from a study of cytomegalovirus exposure and HLA in healthy donors. Study results and limitations: TCR beta sequences numbering 15,000 to 20,000 were associated with HLA alleles at 0.05 false discovery rate in a later analysis. Later on, a genetic analysis was performed. It linked a missense variant in DCLRE1C with V- and J-gene trimming of TCR beta. Many donors carried some public TCRs, although rarity characterized most TCR sequences. The majority of CMV-associated TCR beta chains were reported as apparently HLA-restricted in a later analysis.

The TCR originated in a woman aged 40 to 50 in good health and CMV-seronegative. Source material: PBMCs. The chain couples TRBV7-2 to TRBJ2-1; D might be TRBD2 (6 bases). Written as DNA, the CDR3 is TGTGCCAGCAGCCCTGCTGGCGGGAAGTCCTACAATGAGCAGTTCTTC. Protein sequence: CASSPAGGKSYNEQFF.